The 20 T cell receptor beta chains reported below all come from one sample, sequenced in a study of T cell changes during pregnancy in multiple sclerosis. Assay: immunoSEQ multiplex PCR; the TCRdb copy retains only in-frame clones and omits some. The table has 65,000 to 85,000 clones, approximately 90% seen once; the top ten hold more than 1.1%. The source material was peripheral blood, sampled after pregnancy. The source of these receptors is a female donor with multiple sclerosis, enrolled in a pregnancy study.

The chain recombines TRBV5-6 with TRBJ1-4, with D possibly matching TRBD1 (6 bases). Trimming took off 4 bases at V and 0 bases at J, with 13 bases between the two ends. The CDR3 totals 16 residues. The germline CDR1 and CDR2 sequences are SGHDT and YYEEEE. The CDR3 DNA reads TGTGCCAGCAGCCATGGACAGCCGGCAACTAATGAAAAACTGTTTTTT. It is translated as CASSHGQPATNEKLFF. The full variable domain, with the rest looked up from reference TRBV5-6 and TRBJ1-4, is DAGVTQSPTHLIKTRGQQVTLRCSPKSGHDTVSWYQQALGQGPQFIFQYYEEEERQRGNFPDRFSGHQFPNYSSELNVNALLLGDSALYLCASSHGQPATNEKLFFGSGTQLSVL.

This clone was detected only a few times. The rearrangement joins TRBV5-1 to TRBJ2-3; D might be TRBD2 (5 bases). The V and J ends lost 8 bases and 2 bases respectively, with 18 bases between them. CDR3 length: 15 amino acids. CDR1 and CDR2 (germline): SGHRS, YFSETQ. Here the CDR3 DNA reads TGCGCCAGTAATGAATCCGGGGAGTACACAGATACGCAGTATTTT. Translating it yields CASNESGEYTDTQYF.

V gene TRBV18 combines with J gene TRBJ2-7; D is undetermined. The germline CDR1 and CDR2 sequences are KGHSH and LQKENI. The V end was cut by 6 bases, the J end by 2 bases, with 14 bases between. This CDR3 has 14 residues. CDR3 nucleotides: TGTGCCAGCTCTCTAGGTGTCAGTGCCTACGAGCAGTACTTC. It yields the protein CASSLGVSAYEQYF.

The chain couples TRBV4-1 to TRBJ2-3; a weak D match, TRBD1 (5 bases). The V and J ends lost 4 bases and 4 bases respectively, with 15 bases between them. Germline V CDR1 and CDR2: MGHRA, YSYEKL. This CDR3 comprises 15 residues. This CDR3 reads CASSPADSRADTQYF. CDR3 nucleotides: TGCGCCAGCAGCCCCGCCGACTCCAGGGCAGATACGCAGTATTTT.

The J gene is TRBJ2-7, the V gene TRBV6-6, with 11 nucleotides matching TRBD1. This CDR3 is 15 amino acids long. Germline V CDR1 and CDR2: MNHNY, SVGAGI (reference sequence). V lost 8 bases and J lost 2; bases outside the gene matches: 8. The CDR3 sequence: CASLGGTGGAYEQYF. The CDR3 DNA reads TGTGCCAGCCTCGGGGGGACAGGGGGTGCCTACGAGCAGTACTTC.

The chain carries TRBV30 and TRBJ1-6; D not resolved. This CDR3 has 15 amino acids. The germline gives CDR1 GTSNPN, CDR2 SVGIG (reference sequence). V lost 3 bases to trimming and J lost 9 bases, with 18 bases between them. The CDR3 loop is CAWRRHASGGSPLHF. The CDR3 DNA is TGTGCCTGGAGGCGACACGCCAGCGGCGGTTCACCCCTCCACTTT.

The chain combines TRBV4-3 with TRBJ1-2, with a weak D call TRBD1 (6 bases). V lost 0 bases to trimming and J lost 0 bases, with 14 bases between them. The CDR3 sequence is 17 residues long. CDR1 is LGHNA, CDR2 YSLEER, per germline. In DNA form, the CDR3 reads TGCGCCAGCAGCCAAGATTTCCAGGGGAGAGCTAACTATGGCTACACCTTC. Amino acids: CASSQDFQGRANYGYTF.

This sequence joins TRBV5-1 and TRBJ1-2; D is possibly TRBD1 (5 bases). This CDR3 has 15 amino acids. Looked up from germline, CDR1 is SGHRS and CDR2 is YFSETQ. Trimming removed 5 bases from V and 2 bases from J, with 16 bases in between. The CDR3 loop is CASRAIARGNYGYTF. The CDR3 DNA reads TGCGCCAGCAGGGCGATCGCGCGGGGGAACTATGGCTACACCTTC.

The chain has TRBV13 and TRBJ2-1, with D tentatively TRBD2 (6 bases). CDR1 is PRHDT and CDR2 is FYEKMQ in the germline V gene (reference sequence). CDR3 size: 14 residues. The V end was cut by 5 bases, the J end by 5 bases, with 13 bases between. In DNA form, the CDR3 reads TGTGCCAGCAGCACCACAGGAGGGGACAATGAGCAGTTCTTC. It codes for CASSTTGGDNEQFF.

V usage is TRBV19 and J usage is TRBJ2-7; TRBD2 is a possible D gene (6 bases). This CDR3 spans 14 amino acids. Germline values: CDR1 LNHDA, CDR2 SQIVND (reference sequence). V was trimmed by 5 bases and J by 1 base, leaving 12 bases between them. CDR3 residues: CASSRQEGSYEQYF. In DNA, the CDR3 is TGTGCCAGTAGTCGGCAGGAGGGATCCTACGAGCAGTACTTC.

V and J are TRBV27 and TRBJ2-7; 12 bases fit TRBD2. CDR3 length equals 16 residues. V trimming: 5 bases; J trimming: 4 bases; junction bases outside the gene matches: 9. Germline CDR1 is MNHEY and CDR2 is SMNVEV (reference sequence). The CDR3 DNA follows: TGTGCCAGCAGTCCCAATTTCCTAGCGGGGGGGTACGAGCAGTACTTC. Amino acids: CASSPNFLAGGYEQYF.

This chain joins TRBV5-4 and TRBJ2-3, with 7 bases lining up with TRBD1. This CDR3 is built from 15 residues. Looked up from germline, CDR1 is SGHNT and CDR2 is YYREEE (reference sequence). V was pared by 0 bases and J by 4 bases, with 5 bases of the junction left unmatched. The CDR3 bases are TGTGCCAGCAGCTTGGCCGGGACAGCCGCAGATACGCAGTATTTT. Amino acid sequence: CASSLAGTAADTQYF.

This chain uses TRBV18 with TRBJ1-3, with 8 bases that match TRBD1. The CDR3 length is 16 residues. V shed 4 bases, J shed 2 bases, and the junction held 7 bases outside the gene matches. Germline V gene sequence: CDR1 KGHSH, CDR2 LQKENI. As DNA, the CDR3 is TGTGCCAGCTCACACGGCCAGGGGGCCACTGGAAACACCATATATTTT. Amino acids: CASSHGQGATGNTIYF.

The chain employs TRBV5-6 and TRBJ2-1; possibly TRBD2 for D (5 bases). Germline loops: CDR1 SGHDT, CDR2 YYEEEE. This CDR3 is 16 amino acids long. Trimming removed 0 bases at V and 5 bases at J, with 15 bases between. The CDR3 DNA sequence: TGTGCCAGCAGCTTGGTTCGTGGGAGATGGGACAATGAGCAGTTCTTC. Its protein product is CASSLVRGRWDNEQFF.

The genes are TRBV6-5 and TRBJ2-1; 13 positions match TRBD2. The CDR3 contains 15 residues. CDR1 and CDR2 from the germline V gene are MNHEY and SVGAGI. V was pared by 6 bases and J by 15 bases, with 14 bases of the junction left unmatched. The CDR3 sequence is CASSHLLGLAGAVFF. The CDR3, as DNA: TGTGCCAGCAGCCACCTACTAGGACTAGCGGGAGCTGTGTTCTTC.

This clone was recorded only once. This chain connects TRBV19 to TRBJ1-4; the D gene is possibly TRBD1 (6 bases). This CDR3 is 14 amino acids long. Germline V gene data show CDR1 as LNHDA and CDR2 as SQIVND (reference sequence). Trimming left V 6 bases short and J 8 bases short, with 16 bases between. The CDR3 sequence: CASRLTGTMEKLFF. CDR3 in DNA: TGTGCCAGTAGATTAACAGGGACCATGGAAAAACTGTTTTTT.

In DNA form, the CDR3 reads TGTGCCAGCAGCCAAGGTTGGGCCTTCTACGAGCAGTACTTC. Translated: CASSQGWAFYEQYF. V and J are TRBV14 and TRBJ2-7; no reliable D call. Germline V lookup: CDR1 SGHDN, CDR2 FVKESK. The CDR3 extends over 14 amino acids. The V gene lost 1 base and the J gene lost 3 bases, with 10 bases spanning the gap.

This chain links TRBV5-5 with TRBJ2-7; 13 bases are shared with TRBD2. CDR1 SGHKS and CDR2 YYEKEE come from the germline V gene (reference sequence). The CDR3 totals 15 residues. Trimming at V came to 4 bases and at J to 5 bases, leaving 6 bases not matched to a gene. The CDR3 spells CASSVELAGGNEQYF. As DNA, the CDR3 is TGTGCCAGCAGCGTGGAACTAGCGGGAGGGAACGAGCAGTACTTC.

The V and J genes are TRBV20-1 and TRBJ1-2; D unclear. V was cut by 0 bases and J by 6 bases, with 2 bases left in between. The germline gives CDR1 DFQATT, CDR2 SNEGSKA (reference sequence). CDR3 length: 10 amino acids. The CDR3 DNA reads TGCAGTGCTAGAGACAATGGCTACACCTTC. It codes for CSARDNGYTF.

The chain couples TRBV16 to TRBJ2-5, with a possible D match to TRBD2 (6 bases). This CDR3 is built from 14 residues. V lost 0 bases to trimming and J lost 5 bases, with 10 bases between them. Germline V gene sequence: CDR1 KGHSY, CDR2 FQNENV. CDR3 in amino acids: CASSQSRGGETQYF. CDR3 DNA sequence: TGTGCCAGCAGCCAATCGAGGGGAGGCGAGACCCAGTACTTC. The entire variable domain, with the rest obtained from reference TRBV16 and TRBJ2-5, is as follows: GEEVAQTPKHLVRGEGQKAKLYCAPIKGHSYVFWYQQVLKNEFKFLISFQNENVFDETGMPKERFSAKCLPNSPCSLEIQATKLEDSAVYFCASSQSRGGETQYFGPGTRLLVL.